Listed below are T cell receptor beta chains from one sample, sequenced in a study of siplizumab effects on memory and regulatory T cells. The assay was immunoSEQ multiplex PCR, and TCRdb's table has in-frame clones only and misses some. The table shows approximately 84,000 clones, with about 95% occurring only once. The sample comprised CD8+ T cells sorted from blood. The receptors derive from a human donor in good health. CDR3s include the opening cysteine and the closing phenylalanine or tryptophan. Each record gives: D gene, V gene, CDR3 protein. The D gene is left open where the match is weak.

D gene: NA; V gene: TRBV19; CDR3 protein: CASSIGTGHQPQHF
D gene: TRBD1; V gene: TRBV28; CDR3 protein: CASNRRQGAYEQYF
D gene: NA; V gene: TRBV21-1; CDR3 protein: CASSKESQGATLNTEAFF
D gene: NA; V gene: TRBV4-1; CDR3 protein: CASSQDSGEGGPGELFF
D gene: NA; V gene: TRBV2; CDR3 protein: CASSEYLQLRGYTF
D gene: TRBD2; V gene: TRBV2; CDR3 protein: CASIGTSRSSYNEQFF
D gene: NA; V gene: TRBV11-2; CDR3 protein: CASSLGTDYGYTF
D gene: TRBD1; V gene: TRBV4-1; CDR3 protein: CASSQDRGQGANYGYTF
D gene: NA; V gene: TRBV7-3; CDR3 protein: CASSLVSGANVLTF
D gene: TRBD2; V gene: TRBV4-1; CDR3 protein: CASSQEVTSGWRETQYF
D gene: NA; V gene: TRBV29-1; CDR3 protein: CSVDVGKQFF
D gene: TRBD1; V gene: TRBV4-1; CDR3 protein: CASSQGTGTENTEAFF
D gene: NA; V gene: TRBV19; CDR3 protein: CASSTSIGDYNEQFF
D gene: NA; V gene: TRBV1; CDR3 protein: CTSSPLSTPGYNEQFF
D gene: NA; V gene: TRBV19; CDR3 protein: CASSPEQGQPQHF
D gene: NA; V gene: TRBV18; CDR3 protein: CASSPGQNTGELFF
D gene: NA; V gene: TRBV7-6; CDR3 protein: CASSAASSNEQFF
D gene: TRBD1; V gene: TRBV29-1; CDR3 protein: CSVWGQVRIYNEQFF
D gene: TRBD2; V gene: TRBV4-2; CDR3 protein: CASSQGLARSYEQYF
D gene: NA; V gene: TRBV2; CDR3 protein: CASTRLSGANVLTF
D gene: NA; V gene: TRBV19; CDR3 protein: CASSIVRAGSTDTQYF
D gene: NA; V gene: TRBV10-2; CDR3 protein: CASSEIGWQGATYEQYF
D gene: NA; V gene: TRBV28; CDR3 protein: CASSLGEASLGETQYF
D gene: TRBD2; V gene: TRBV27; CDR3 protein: CASSWPAGASGELFF
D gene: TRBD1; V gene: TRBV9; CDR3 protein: CASSARWGTGPNEKLFF
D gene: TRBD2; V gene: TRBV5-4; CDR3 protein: CASSSGLTSYEQYF
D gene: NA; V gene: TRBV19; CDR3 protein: CASSIGSPTDTQYF
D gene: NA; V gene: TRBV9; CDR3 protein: CASSPVANAEAFF
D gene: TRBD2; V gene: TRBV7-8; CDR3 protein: CASSLAGTSGFEQFF
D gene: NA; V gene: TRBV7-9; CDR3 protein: CASVRPGTDTQYF